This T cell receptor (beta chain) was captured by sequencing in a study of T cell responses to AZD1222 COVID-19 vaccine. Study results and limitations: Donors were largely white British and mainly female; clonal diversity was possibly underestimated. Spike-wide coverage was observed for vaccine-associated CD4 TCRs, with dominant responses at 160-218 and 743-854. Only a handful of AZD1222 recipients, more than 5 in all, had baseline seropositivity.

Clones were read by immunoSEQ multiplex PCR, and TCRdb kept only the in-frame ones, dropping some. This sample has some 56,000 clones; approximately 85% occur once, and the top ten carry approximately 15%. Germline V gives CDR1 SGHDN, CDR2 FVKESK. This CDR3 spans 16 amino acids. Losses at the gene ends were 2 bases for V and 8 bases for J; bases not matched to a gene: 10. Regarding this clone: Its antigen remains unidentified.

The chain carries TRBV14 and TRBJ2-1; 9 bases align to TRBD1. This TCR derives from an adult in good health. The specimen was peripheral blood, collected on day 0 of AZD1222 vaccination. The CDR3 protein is CASSQFPIDRGYEQFF. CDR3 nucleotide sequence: TGTGCCAGCAGCCAATTCCCGATAGACAGGGGGTATGAGCAGTTCTTC.